The sequence of this T cell receptor beta chain was determined in a study of blood T cell repertoires in COVID-19. Across the study: Spain, Italy and the United States supplied samples that represented acute and convalescent COVID-19.

The CDR3 totals 15 residues. Germline V gives CDR1 LNHDA, CDR2 SQIVND (reference sequence). Original handling: By means of reference gene primer amplification, nucleated cell counts were estimated. Produced via immunoSEQ multiplex PCR; TCRdb's table is partial and in-frame only. That table is the source of V, J and clone size, and D and trimming were worked out from the DNA. The data show 65,000 to 90,000 clones, roughly 80% seen once. A remark on this clone: The junction differs from germline at one of its ends, possibly a read error.

This chain connects TRBV19 to TRBJ1-5, with a tentative D call TRBD1 (6 bases). The sequence derives from a woman older than 75 with active or convalescent COVID-19. Sequenced sample: peripheral blood. CDR3 region: CASRIGTQSNQPQHF. The CDR3 region has the DNA TGTGCCAGTAGGATAGGGACACAAAGCAATCAGCCCCAGCATTTT.